This is a list of T cell receptor beta chains from one sample in a study of T cell responses to AZD1222 COVID-19 vaccine. Clones were sequenced by immunoSEQ multiplex PCR, and TCRdb holds only the in-frame ones, with some missing. The table has approximately 46,000 clones, about 90% seen once; the top ten hold approximately 1.2%. The material sequenced was peripheral blood, taken 28 days after the second AZD1222 dose. The receptors were sampled from an adult who received the AZD1222 COVID-19 vaccine. CDR3s include the opening cysteine and the closing phenylalanine or tryptophan. D genes are given only for firm matches. Not every row has a clone size; where given, it reads once, few, many or a size class.

NA	TRBV6-6	NA	TRBJ2-1	TGTGCCAGCAGTCCGGGGTCTAATGAGCAGTTCTTC	CASSPGSNEQFF
NA	TRBV27	NA	TRBJ1-6	TGTGCCAGTGGGGGTATGGTCCCATATAATTCACCCCTCCACTTT	CASGGMVPYNSPLHF
NA	TRBV11-3	NA	TRBJ2-3	TGTGCCAGCAGCTTAGACAGGGGGGCAGATACGCAGTATTTT	CASSLDRGADTQYF
NA	TRBV12-3/TRBV12-4	NA	TRBJ2-3	TGTGCCAGCAGTCACAGCACAGATACGCAGTATTTT	CASSHSTDTQYF
NA	TRBV12-3/TRBV12-4	NA	TRBJ1-1	TGTGCCAGCAGCAGCGGAAGTGTAGCTTTCTTT	CASSSGSVAFF
TRBD2	TRBV6-2/TRBV6-3	NA	TRBJ2-3	TGTGCCAGCAGTTACAAGCTAGCGGGAGTCCCAGATACGCAGTATTTT	CASSYKLAGVPDTQYF
TRBD1	TRBV10-2	NA	TRBJ2-5	TGCGCCAGCGTGGGGGACAGCCGTCGGGCCCAGTACTTC	CASVGDSRRAQYF
NA	TRBV2	NA	TRBJ1-1	TGTGCCAGCAGTATCATTGGACAGAACACTGAAGCTTTCTTT	CASSIIGQNTEAFF
TRBD1	TRBV5-1	NA	TRBJ2-6	TGCGCCAGCAGCTGGACAGGGTCTCTGCGGGCCAACGTCCTGACTTTC	CASSWTGSLRANVLTF
TRBD1	TRBV4-3	few	TRBJ2-7	TGCGCCAGCAGCTTGGGGGGGACAGGGGGCGAGCAGTACTTC	CASSLGGTGGEQYF
TRBD2	TRBV3-1/TRBV3-2	NA	TRBJ2-7	TGTGCCAGCAGCCCAGACAAAGCGGGATCCTACGAGCAGTACTTC	CASSPDKAGSYEQYF
TRBD2	TRBV18	NA	TRBJ2-2	TGTGCCAGCTCACGCCCTAGCGGTACCGGGGAGCTGTTTTTT	CASSRPSGTGELFF
NA	TRBV7-2	NA	TRBJ2-2	TGTGCCAGCAGCAGGGGTGGGGACGCCACCGGGGAGCTGTTTTTT	CASSRGGDATGELFF
NA	TRBV4-2	few	TRBJ1-6	TGTGCCAGCAGCCCCCATATAGCAGTCCATTACGCGCCCGATTCACCCCTCCACTTT	CASSPHIAVHYAPDSPLHF
TRBD1	TRBV18	NA	TRBJ1-6	TGTGCCAGCTCACCGACAGGGTGGGGTTCACCCCTCCACTTT	CASSPTGWGSPLHF
TRBD2	TRBV9	once	TRBJ2-3	TGTGCCAGCAGCGTCACTAGCGGGAGTGATACGCAGTATTTT	CASSVTSGSDTQYF
TRBD1	TRBV2	once	TRBJ1-1	TGTGCCAGCAGAGCCGGGACAGGGGGCACTGAAGCTTTCTTT	CASRAGTGGTEAFF
NA	TRBV5-4	NA	TRBJ2-1	TGTGCCAGCAGCCTAGAGCCGAGCTCCTACAATGAGCAGTTCTTC	CASSLEPSSYNEQFF
NA	TRBV9	NA	TRBJ2-7	TGTGCCAGCAGCGGCGGCCCACGGAGGGAGCAGTACTTC	CASSGGPRREQYF
NA	TRBV7-2	few	TRBJ1-2	TGTGCCAGCAGCTTAGTTGGGGCGGGCTCCCTCTATGGCTACACCTTC	CASSLVGAGSLYGYTF
TRBD1	TRBV5-5	NA	TRBJ2-7	TGTGCCAGCAGCTTGGCAGGGACAGGGGGCGCCGAGCAGTACTTC	CASSLAGTGGAEQYF
TRBD1	TRBV28	NA	TRBJ2-5	TGTGCCAGCAGTTTAACCCCAGGGGGCGAGACCCAGTACTTC	CASSLTPGGETQYF
NA	TRBV28	NA	TRBJ2-7	TGTGCCAGCAGTTTATTGGACCGAGAAACCTACGAGCAGTACTTC	CASSLLDRETYEQYF
NA	TRBV19	NA	TRBJ1-1	TGTGCCAGTAGTTTTCGTCGAACCGGTGAAGCTTTCTTT	CASSFRRTGEAFF
TRBD2	TRBV27	once	TRBJ2-7	TGTGCCAGCAGTCCGGCGGGAGGCTACGAGCAGTACTTC	CASSPAGGYEQYF
NA	TRBV5-5	NA	TRBJ2-6	TGTGCCAGCAGCCTGGGGGTTTCTGGGGCCAACGTCCTGACTTTC	CASSLGVSGANVLTF
NA	TRBV5-1	NA	TRBJ2-3	TGCGCCAGCAGCTTAGGGGCCAGGTCAGATACGCAGTATTTT	CASSLGARSDTQYF
NA	TRBV5-6	NA	TRBJ1-3	TGTGCCAGCAGCCCCGGACACACTTACTCTGGAAACACCATATATTTT	CASSPGHTYSGNTIYF
NA	TRBV6-1	NA	TRBJ1-5	TGTGCCAGCAGTGAACTTCGGACAGTCTATAGCAATCAGCCCCAGCATTTT	CASSELRTVYSNQPQHF